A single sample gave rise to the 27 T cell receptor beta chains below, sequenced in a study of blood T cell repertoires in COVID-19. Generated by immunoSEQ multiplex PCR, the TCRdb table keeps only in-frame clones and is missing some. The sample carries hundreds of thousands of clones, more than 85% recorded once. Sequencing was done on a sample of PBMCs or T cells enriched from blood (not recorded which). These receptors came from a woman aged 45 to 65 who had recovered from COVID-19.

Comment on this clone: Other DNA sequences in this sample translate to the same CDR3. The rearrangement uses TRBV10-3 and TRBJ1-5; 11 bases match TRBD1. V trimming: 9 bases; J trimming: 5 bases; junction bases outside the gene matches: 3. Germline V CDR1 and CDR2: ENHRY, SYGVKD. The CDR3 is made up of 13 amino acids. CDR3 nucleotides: TGTGCCATTGGGGGACAGGGGGATCAGCCCCAGCATTTT. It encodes CAIGGQGDQPQHF.

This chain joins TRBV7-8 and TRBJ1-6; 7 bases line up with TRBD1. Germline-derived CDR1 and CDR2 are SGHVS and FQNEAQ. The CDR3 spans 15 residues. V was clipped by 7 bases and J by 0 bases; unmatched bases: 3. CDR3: CASKGQSSYNSPLHF. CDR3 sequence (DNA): TGTGCCAGCAAGGGACAGAGCTCCTATAATTCACCCCTCCACTTT.

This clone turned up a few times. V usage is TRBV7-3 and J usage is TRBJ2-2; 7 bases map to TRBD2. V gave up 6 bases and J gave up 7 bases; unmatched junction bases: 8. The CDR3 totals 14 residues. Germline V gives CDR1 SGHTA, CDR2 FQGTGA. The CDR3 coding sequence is TGTGCCAGCAGGGAGACTAGCCTGGTCGGGGAGCTGTTTTTT. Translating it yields CASRETSLVGELFF.

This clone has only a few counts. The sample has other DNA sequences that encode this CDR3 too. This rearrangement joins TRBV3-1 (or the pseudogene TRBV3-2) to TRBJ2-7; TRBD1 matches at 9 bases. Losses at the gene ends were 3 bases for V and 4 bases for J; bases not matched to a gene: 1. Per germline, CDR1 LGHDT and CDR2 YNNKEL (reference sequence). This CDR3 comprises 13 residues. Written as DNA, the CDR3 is TGTGCCAGCAGCCAGGGACAGGGATACGAGCAGTACTTC. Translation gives CASSQGQGYEQYF.

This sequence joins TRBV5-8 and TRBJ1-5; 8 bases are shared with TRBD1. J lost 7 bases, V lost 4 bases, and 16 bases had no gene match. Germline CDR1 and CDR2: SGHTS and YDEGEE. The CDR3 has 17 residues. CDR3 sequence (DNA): TGTGCCAGCAGCCCTGGGCTCGGACAGGGAGCAGGGCAGCCCCAGCATTTT. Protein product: CASSPGLGQGAGQPQHF.

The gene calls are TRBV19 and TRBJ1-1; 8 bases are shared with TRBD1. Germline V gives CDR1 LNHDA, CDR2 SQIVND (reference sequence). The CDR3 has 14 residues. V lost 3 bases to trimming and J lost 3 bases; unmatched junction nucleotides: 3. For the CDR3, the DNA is TGTGCCAGTAGTATCCCAGGGGGCTACACTGAAGCTTTCTTT. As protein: CASSIPGGYTEAFF.

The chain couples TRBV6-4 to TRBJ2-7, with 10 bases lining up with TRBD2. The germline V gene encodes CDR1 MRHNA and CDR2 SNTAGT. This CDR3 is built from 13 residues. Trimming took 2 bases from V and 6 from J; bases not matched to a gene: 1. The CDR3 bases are TGTGCCAGCAGTGACGGACTAGCGGCCGAGCAGTACTTC. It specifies CASSDGLAAEQYF.

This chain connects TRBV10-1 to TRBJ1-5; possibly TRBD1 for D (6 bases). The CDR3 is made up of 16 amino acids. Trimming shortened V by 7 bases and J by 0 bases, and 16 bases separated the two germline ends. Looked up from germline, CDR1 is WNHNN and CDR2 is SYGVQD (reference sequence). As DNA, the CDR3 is TGCGCCAGCACCCAGGTGGGGACAAGTAGCAATCAGCCCCAGCATTTT. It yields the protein CASTQVGTSSNQPQHF.

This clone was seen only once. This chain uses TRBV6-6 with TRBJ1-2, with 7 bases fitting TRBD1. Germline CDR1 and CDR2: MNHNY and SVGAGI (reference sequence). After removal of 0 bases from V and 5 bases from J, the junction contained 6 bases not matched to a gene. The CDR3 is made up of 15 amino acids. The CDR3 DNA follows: TGTGCCAGCAGTTACTCGAAGGGGGCGGGATATGGCTACACCTTC. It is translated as CASSYSKGAGYGYTF.

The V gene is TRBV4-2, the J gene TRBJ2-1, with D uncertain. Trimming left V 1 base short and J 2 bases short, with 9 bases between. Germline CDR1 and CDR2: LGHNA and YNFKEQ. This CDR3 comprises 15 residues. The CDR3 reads CASSQVGGAYNEQFF. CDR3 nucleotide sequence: TGTGCCAGCAGCCAAGTTGGCGGAGCCTACAATGAGCAGTTCTTC.

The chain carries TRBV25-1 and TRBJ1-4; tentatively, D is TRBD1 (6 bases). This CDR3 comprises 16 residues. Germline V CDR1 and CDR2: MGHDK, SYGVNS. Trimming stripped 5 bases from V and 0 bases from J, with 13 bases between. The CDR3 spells CASSRQASATNEKLFF. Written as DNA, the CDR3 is TGTGCCAGCAGTCGACAGGCCAGCGCAACTAATGAAAAACTGTTTTTT. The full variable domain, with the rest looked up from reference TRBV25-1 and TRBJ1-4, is EADIYQTPRYLVIGTGKKITLECSQTMGHDKMYWYQQDPGMELHLIHYSYGVNSTEKGDLSSESTVSRIRTEHFPLTLESARPSHTSQYLCASSRQASATNEKLFFGSGTQLSVL.

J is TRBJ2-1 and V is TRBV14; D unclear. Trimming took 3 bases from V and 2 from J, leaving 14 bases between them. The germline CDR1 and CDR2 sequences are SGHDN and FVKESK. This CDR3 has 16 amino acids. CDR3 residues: CASSHFDTFPYNEQFF. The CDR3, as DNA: TGTGCCAGCAGCCACTTCGACACCTTTCCCTACAATGAGCAGTTCTTC.

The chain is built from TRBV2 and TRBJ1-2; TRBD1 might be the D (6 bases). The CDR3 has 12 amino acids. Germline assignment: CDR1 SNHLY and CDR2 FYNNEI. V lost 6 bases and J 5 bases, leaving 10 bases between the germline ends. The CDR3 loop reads CASRVGGYGYTF. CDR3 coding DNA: TGTGCCAGCAGGGTAGGGGGATATGGCTACACCTTC.

The CDR3 loop reads CASSLAGISTEAFF. The CDR3, as DNA: TGTGCCAGCAGCTTGGCGGGTATTAGCACTGAAGCTTTCTTT. J is TRBJ1-1 and V is TRBV5-4; D is undetermined. V was cut by 0 bases and J by 4 bases, with 10 bases left in between. CDR1 is SGHNT and CDR2 is YYREEE in the germline V gene (reference sequence). The CDR3 is 14 residues long.

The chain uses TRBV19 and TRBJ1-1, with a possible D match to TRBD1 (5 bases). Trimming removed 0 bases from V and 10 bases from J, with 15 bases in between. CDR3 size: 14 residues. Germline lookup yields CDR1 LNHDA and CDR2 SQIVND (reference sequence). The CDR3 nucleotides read TGTGCCAGTAGTATAGATCGAGGCGACGGGGGAGCTTTCTTT. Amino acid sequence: CASSIDRGDGGAFF.

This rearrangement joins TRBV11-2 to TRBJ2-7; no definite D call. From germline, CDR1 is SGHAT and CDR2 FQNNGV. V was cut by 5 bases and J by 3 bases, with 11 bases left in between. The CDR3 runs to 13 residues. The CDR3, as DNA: TGTGCCAGCAGCCAGGAAGCACTCTACGAGCAGTACTTC. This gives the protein CASSQEALYEQYF.

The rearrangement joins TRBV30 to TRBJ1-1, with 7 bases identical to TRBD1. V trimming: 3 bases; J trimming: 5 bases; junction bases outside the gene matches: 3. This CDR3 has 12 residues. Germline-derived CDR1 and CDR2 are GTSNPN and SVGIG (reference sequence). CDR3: CAWREGATEAFF. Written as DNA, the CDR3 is TGTGCCTGGAGAGAGGGGGCGACTGAAGCTTTCTTT.

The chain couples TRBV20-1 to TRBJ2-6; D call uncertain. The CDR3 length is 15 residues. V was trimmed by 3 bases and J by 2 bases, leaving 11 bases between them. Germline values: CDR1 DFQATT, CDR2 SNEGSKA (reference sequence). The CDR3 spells CSASRRSPGANVLTF. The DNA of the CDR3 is TGCAGTGCTAGTAGGAGATCCCCTGGGGCCAACGTCCTGACTTTC.

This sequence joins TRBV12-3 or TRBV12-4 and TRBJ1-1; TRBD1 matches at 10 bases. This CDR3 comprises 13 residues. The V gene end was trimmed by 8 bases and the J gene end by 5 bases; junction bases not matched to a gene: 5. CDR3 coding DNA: TGTGCCAGCGAGGGACAGGGGAATACTGAAGCTTTCTTT. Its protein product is CASEGQGNTEAFF.

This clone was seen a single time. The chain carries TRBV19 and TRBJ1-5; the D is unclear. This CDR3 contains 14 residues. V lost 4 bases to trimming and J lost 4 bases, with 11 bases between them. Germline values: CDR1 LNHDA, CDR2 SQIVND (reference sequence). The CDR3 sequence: CASSRWAENQPQHF. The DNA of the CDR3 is TGTGCCAGTAGTAGGTGGGCAGAGAATCAGCCCCAGCATTTT.

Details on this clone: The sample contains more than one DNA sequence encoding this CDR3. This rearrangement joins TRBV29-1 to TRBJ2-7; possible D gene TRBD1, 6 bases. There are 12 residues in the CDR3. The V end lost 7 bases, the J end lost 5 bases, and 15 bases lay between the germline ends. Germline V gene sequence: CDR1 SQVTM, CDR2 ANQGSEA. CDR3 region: CSAGTGSHEQYF. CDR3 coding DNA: TGCAGCGCTGGTACAGGGTCGCACGAGCAGTACTTC.

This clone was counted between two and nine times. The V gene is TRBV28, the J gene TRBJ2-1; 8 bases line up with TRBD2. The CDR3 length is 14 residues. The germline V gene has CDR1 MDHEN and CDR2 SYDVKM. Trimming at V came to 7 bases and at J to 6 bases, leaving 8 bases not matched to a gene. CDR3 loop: CASTAGGGSNEQFF. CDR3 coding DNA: TGTGCCAGCACGGCGGGAGGAGGGTCCAATGAGCAGTTCTTC.

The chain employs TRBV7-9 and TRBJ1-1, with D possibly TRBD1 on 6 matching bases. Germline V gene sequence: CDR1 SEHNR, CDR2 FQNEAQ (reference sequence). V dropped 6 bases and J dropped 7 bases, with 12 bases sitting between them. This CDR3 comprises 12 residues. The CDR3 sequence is CASSTQGIEAFF. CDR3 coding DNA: TGTGCCAGCAGTACTCAGGGGATTGAAGCTTTCTTT.

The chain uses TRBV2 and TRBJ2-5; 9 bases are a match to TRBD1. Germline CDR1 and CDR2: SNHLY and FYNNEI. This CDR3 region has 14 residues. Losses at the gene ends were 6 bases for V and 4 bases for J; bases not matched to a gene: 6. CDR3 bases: TGTGCCAGCAGGGAACAGGGGGCGGGAGAGACCCAGTACTTC. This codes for CASREQGAGETQYF.

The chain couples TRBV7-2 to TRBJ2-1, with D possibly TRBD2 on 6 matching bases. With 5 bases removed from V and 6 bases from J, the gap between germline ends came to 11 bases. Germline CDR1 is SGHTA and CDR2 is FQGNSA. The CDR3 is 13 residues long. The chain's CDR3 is CASSRREINEQFF. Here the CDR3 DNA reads TGTGCCAGCAGCCGGAGGGAGATCAATGAGCAGTTCTTC.

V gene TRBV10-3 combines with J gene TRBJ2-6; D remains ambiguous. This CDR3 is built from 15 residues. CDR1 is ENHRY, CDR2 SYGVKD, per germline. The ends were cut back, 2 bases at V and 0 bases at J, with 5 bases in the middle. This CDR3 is CAISERASGANVLTF. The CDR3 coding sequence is TGTGCCATCAGTGAGCGCGCCTCTGGGGCCAACGTCCTGACTTTC.

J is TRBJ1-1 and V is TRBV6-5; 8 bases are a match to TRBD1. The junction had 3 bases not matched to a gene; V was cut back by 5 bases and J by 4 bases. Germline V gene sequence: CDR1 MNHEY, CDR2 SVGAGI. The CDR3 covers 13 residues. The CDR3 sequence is CASSKTGGTEAFF. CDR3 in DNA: TGTGCCAGCAGTAAAACAGGGGGCACTGAAGCTTTCTTT.